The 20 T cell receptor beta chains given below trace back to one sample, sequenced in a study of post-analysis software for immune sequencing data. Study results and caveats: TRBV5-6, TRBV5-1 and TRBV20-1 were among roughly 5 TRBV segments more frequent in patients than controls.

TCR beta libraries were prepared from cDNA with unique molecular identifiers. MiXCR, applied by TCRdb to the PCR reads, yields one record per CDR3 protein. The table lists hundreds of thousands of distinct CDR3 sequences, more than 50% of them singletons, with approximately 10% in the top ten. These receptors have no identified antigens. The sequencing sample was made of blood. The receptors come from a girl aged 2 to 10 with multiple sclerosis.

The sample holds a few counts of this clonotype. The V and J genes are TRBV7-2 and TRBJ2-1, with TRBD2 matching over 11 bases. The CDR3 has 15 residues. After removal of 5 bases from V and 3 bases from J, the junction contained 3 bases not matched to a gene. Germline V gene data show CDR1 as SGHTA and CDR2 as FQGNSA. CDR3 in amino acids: CASSLLAGDYNEQFF. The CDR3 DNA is TGTGCCAGCAGCCTACTAGCGGGGGACTACAATGAGCAGTTCTTC.

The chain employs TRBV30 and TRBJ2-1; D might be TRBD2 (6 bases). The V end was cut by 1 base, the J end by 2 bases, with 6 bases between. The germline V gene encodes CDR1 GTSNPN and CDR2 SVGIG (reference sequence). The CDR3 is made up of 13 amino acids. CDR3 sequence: CAWSGLAYNEQFF. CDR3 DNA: TGTGCCTGGAGTGGACTAGCCTACAATGAGCAGTTCTTC. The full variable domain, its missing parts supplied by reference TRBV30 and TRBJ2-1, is SQTIHQWPATLVQPVGSPLSLECTVEGTSNPNLYWYRQAAGRGLQLLFYSVGIGQISSEVPQNLSASRPQDRQFILSSKKLLLSDSGFYLCAWSGLAYNEQFFGPGTRLTVL.

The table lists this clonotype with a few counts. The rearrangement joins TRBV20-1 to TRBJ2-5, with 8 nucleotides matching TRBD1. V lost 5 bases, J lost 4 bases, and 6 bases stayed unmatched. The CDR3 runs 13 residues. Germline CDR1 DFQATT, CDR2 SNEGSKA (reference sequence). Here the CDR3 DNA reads TGCAGTGCTTCCCGGACAGGGCTAGAGACCCAGTACTTC. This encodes CSASRTGLETQYF.

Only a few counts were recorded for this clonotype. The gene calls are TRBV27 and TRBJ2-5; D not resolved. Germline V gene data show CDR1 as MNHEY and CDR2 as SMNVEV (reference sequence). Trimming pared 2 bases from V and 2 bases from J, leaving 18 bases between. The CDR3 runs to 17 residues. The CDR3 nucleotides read TGTGCCAGCAGTTTAAGCCCTCCTCAGGATAGACAAGAGACCCAGTACTTC. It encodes CASSLSPPQDRQETQYF.

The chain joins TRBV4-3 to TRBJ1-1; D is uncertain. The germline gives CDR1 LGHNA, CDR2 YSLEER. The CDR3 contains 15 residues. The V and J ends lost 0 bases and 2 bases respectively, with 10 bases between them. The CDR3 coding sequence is TGCGCCAGCAGCCAAGACTTCAGGCAAAACACTGAAGCTTTCTTT. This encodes CASSQDFRQNTEAFF.

The CDR3 is CASSLGGGVGYTF. CDR3 nucleotides: TGTGCCAGCAGCTTGGGCGGTGGGGTTGGCTACACCTTC. This rearrangement joins TRBV5-6 to TRBJ1-2; no firm D call. Per the germline V gene, CDR1 is SGHDT and CDR2 is YYEEEE. V lost 0 bases to trimming and J lost 7 bases, with 10 bases between them. The CDR3 covers 13 residues.

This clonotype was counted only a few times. The CDR3 region has the DNA TGTGCCAGCAGCCAAGACGCCGGGGGGTCCACGTACCAAGAGACCCAGTACTTC. Amino acids: CASSQDAGGSTYQETQYF. V and J are TRBV4-2 and TRBJ2-5; 7 bases line up with TRBD2. The CDR3 is 18 residues long. Looked up from germline, CDR1 is LGHNA and CDR2 is YNFKEQ. After removal of 0 bases from V and 0 bases from J, the junction contained 10 bases not matched to a gene.

CDR3 in amino acids: CASSRNLRETQYF. The CDR3 nucleotides read TGCGCCAGCAGCCGAAACTTGCGAGAGACCCAGTACTTC. The J gene is TRBJ2-5, the V gene TRBV4-3; D is undetermined. Trimming stripped 4 bases from V and 4 bases from J, with 10 bases between. The CDR3 is 13 amino acids. CDR1 and CDR2 (germline): LGHNA, YSLEER.

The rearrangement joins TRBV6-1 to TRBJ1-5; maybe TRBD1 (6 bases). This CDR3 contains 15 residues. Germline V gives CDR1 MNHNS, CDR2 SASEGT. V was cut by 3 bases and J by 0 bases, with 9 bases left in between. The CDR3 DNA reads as TGTGCCAGCAGTGATTGGACAGATAGCAATCAGCCCCAGCATTTT. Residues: CASSDWTDSNQPQHF.

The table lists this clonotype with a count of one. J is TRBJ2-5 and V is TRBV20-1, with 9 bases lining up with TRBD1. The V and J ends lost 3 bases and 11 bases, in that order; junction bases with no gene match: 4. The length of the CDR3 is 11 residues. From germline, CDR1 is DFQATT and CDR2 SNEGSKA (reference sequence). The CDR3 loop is CSASQGTGQYF. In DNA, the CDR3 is TGCAGTGCTAGCCAAGGGACAGGGCAGTACTTC.

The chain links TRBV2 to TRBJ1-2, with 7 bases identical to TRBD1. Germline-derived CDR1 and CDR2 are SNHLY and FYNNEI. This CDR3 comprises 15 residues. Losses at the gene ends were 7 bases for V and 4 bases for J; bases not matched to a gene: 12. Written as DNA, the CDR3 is TGTGCCAGCAAGAGGGACAGAGAAGCCTTCTATGGCTACACCTTC. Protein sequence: CASKRDREAFYGYTF.

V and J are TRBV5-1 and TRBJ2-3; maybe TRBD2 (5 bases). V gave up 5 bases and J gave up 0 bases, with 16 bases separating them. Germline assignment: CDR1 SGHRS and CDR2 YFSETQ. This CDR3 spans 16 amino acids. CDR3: CASSPRGITSTDTQYF. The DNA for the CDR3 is TGCGCCAGCAGTCCACGGGGAATAACTAGCACAGATACGCAGTATTTT.

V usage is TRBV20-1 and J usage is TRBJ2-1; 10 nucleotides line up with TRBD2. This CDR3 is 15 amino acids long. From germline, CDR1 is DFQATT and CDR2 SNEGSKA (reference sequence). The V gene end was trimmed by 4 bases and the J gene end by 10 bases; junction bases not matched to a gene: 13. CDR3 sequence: CSATRTSGPTGEQFF. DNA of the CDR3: TGCAGTGCTACTCGGACTAGCGGTCCCACGGGGGAGCAGTTCTTC.

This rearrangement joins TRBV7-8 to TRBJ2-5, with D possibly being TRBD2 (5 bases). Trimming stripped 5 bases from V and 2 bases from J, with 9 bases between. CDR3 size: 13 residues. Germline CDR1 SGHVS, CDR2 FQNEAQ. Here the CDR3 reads CASSQRTQETQYF. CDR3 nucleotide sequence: TGTGCCAGCAGCCAAAGGACTCAAGAGACCCAGTACTTC.

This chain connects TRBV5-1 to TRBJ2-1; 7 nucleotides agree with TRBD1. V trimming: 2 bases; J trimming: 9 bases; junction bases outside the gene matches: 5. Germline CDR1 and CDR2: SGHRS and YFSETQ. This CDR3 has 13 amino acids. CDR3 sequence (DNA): TGCGCCAGCAGCTTAATACCAGGGGGTGAGCAGTTCTTC. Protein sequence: CASSLIPGGEQFF.

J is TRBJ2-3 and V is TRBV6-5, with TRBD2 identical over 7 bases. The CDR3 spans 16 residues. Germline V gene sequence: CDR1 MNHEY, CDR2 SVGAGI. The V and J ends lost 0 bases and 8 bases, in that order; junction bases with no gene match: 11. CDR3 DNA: TGTGCCAGCAGTTACTCGGGGGGGGACCGCACTAGTACGCAGTATTTT. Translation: CASSYSGGDRTSTQYF.

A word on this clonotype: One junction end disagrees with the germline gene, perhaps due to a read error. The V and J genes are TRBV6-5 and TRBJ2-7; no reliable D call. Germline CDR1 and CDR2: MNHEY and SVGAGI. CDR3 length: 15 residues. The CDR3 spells CARSYMRLGSYEQYF. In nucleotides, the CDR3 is TGTGCCCGCAGTTACATGAGGTTGGGCTCCTACGAGCAGTACTTC.

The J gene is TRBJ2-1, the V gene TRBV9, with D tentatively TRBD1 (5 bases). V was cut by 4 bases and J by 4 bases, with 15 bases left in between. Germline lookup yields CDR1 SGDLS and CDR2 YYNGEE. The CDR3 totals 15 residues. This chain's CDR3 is CASSPRGRDYNEQFF. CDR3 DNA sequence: TGTGCCAGCAGCCCAAGGGGCAGGGATTACAATGAGCAGTTCTTC.

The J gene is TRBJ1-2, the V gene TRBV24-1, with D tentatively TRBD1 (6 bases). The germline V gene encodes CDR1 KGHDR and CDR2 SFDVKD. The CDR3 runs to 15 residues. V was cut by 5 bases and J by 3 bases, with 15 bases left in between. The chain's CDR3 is CATSGFRGADYGYTF. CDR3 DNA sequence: TGTGCCACCAGTGGGTTTCGGGGGGCGGACTATGGCTACACCTTC.

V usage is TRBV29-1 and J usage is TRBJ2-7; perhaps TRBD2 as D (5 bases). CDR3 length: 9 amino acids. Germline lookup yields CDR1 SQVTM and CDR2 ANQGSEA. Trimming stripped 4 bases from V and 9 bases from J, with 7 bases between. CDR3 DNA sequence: TGCAGCGTTGTGGAGGCGCAGTACTTC. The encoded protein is CSVVEAQYF.